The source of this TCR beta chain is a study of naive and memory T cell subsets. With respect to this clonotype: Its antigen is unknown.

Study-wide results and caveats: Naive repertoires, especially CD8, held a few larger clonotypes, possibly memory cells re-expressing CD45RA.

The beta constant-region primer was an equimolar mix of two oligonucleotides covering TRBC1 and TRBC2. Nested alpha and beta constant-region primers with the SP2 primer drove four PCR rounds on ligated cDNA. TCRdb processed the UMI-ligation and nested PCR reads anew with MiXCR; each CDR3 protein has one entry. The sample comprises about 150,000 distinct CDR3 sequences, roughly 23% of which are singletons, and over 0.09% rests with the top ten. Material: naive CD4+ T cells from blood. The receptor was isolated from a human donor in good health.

Written as DNA, the CDR3 is TGTGCCAGCAGCTCTGGCCCGACGGGAGAGCAGTACTTC. Amino acid sequence: CASSSGPTGEQYF. J is TRBJ2-7 and V is TRBV3-1; weak D call: TRBD2 (5 bases). Germline assignment: CDR1 LGHDT and CDR2 YNNKEL (reference sequence). Deletions cut 5 bases from V and 7 bases from J, with 15 bases between. The CDR3 contains 13 residues.